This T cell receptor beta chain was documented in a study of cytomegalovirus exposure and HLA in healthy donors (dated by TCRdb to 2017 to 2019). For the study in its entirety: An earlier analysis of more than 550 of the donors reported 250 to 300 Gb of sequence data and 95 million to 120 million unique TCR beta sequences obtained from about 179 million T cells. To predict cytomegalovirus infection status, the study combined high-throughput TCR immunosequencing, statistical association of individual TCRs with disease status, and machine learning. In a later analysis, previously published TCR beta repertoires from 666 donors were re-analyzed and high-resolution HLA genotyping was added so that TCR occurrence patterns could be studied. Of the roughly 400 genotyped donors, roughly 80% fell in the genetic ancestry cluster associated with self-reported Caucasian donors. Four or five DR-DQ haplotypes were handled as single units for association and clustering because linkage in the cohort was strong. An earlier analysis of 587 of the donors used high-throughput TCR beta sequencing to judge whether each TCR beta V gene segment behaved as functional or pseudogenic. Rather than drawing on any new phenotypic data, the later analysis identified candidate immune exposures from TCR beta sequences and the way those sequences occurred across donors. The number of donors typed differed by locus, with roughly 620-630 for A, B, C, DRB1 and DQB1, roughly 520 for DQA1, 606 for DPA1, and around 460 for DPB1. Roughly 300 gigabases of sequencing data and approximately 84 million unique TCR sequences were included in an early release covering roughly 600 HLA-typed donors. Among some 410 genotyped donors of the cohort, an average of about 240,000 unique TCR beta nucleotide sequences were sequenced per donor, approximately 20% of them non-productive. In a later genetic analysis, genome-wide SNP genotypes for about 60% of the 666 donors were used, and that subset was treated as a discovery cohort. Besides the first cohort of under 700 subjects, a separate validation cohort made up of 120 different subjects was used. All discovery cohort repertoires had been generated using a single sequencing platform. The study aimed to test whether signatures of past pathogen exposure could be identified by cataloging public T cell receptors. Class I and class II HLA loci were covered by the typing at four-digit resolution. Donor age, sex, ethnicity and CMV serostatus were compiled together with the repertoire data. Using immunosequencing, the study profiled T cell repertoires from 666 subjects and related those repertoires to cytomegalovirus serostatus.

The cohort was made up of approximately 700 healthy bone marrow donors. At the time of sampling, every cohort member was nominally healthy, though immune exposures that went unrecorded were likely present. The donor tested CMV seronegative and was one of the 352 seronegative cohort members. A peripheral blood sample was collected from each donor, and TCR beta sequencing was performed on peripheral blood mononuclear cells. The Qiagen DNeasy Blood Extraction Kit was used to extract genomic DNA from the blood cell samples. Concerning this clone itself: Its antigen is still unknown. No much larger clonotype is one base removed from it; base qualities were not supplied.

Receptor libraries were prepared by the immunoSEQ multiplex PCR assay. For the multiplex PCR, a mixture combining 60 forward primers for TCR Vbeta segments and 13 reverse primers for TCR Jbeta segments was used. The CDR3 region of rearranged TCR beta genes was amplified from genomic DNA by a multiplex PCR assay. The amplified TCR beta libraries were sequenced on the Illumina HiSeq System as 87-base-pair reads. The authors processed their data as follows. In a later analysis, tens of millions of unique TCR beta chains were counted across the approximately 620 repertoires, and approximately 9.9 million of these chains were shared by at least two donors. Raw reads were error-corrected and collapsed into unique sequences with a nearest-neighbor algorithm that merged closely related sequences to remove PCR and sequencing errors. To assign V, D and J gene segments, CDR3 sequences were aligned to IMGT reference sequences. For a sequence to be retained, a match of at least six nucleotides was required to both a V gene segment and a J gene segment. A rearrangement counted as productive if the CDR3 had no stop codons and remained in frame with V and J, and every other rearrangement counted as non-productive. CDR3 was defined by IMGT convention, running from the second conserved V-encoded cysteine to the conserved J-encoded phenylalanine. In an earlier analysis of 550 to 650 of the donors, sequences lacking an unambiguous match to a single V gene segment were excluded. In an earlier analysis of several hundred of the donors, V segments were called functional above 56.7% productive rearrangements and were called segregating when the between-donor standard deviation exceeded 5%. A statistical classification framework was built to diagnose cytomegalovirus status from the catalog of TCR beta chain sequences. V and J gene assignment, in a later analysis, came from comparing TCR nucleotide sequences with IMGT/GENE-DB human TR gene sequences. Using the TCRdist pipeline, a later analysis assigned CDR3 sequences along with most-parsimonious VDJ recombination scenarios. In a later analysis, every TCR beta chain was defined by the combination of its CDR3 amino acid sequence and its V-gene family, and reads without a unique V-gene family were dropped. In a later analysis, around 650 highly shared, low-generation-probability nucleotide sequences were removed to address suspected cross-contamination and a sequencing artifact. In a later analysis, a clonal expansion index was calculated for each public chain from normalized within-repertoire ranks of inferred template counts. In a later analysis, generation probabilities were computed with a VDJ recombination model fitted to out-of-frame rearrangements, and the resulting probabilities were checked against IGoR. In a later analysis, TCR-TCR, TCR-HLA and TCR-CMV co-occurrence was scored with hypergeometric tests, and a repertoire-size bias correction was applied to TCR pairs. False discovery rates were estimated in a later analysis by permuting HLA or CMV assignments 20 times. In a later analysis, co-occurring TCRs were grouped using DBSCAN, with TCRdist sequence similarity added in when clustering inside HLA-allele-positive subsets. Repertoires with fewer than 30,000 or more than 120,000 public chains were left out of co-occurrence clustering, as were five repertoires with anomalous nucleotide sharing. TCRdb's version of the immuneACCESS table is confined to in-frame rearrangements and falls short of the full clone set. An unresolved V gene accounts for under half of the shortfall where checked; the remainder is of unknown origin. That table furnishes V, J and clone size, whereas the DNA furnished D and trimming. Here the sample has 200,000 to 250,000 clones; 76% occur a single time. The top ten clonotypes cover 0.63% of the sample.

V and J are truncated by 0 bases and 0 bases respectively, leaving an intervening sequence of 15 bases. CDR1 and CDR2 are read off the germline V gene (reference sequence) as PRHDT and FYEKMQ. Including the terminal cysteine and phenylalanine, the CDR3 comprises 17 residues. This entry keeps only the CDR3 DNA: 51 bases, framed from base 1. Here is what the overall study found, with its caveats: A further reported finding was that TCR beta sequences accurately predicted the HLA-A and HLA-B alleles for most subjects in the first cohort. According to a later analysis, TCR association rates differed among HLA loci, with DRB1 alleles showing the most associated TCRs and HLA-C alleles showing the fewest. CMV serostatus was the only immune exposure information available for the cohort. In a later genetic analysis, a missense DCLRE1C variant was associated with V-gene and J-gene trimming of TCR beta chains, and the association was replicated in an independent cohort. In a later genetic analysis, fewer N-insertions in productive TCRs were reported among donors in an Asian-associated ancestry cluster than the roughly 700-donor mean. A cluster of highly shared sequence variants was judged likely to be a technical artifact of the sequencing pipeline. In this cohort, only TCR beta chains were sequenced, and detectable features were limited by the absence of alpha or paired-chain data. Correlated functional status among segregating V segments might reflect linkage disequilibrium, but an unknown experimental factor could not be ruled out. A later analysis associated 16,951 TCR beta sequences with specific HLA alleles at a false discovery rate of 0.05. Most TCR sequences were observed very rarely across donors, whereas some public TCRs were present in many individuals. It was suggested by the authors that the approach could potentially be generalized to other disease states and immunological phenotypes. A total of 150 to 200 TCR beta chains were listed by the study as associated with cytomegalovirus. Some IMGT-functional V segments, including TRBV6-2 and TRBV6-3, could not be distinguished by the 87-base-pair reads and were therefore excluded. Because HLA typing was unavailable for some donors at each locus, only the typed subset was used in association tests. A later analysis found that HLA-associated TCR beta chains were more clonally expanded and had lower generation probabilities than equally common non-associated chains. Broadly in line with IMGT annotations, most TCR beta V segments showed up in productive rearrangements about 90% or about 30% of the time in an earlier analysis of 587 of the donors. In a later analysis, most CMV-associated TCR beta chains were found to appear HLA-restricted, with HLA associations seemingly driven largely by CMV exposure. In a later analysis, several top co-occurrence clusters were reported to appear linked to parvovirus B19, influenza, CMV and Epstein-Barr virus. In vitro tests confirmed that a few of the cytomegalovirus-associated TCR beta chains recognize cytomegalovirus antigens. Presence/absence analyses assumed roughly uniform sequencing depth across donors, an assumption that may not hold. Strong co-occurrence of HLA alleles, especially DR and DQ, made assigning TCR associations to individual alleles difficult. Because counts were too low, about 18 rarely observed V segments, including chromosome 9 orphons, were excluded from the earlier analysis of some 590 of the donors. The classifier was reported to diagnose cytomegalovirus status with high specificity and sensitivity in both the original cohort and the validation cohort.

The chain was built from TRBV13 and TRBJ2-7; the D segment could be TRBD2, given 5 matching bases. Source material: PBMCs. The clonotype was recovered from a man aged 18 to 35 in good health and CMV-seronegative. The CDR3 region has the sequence CASSLGVRAGLSYEQYF. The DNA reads TGTGCCAGCAGCTTAGGGGTTAGGGCGGGCCTCTCCTACGAGCAGTACTTC.